This TCR beta chain was recorded in a study of blood T cell repertoires in COVID-19. Overall study: Sites in the United States, Italy and Spain provided acute and convalescent COVID-19 samples. T cells, B-cell-depleted T cells, or PBMCs supplied cDNA or gDNA.

How the authors handled the data: Reference gene primer amplification gave estimated nucleated cell counts. Assay: immunoSEQ multiplex PCR; the TCRdb copy retains only in-frame clones and omits some. V, J and clone size derive from that table, while D and trimming were established from the DNA sequence. Counted here are 150,000 or so clones, approximately 91% occurring once; the ten biggest clones make up around 2.1%. The CDR3 runs to 15 residues. Germline-derived CDR1 and CDR2 are SGHRS and YFSETQ. V was shortened by 0 bases and J by 3 bases, with 12 bases between the two germline ends. The receptor's source is a man between 18 and 35 years old with acute or convalescent COVID-19. The chain employs TRBV5-1 and TRBJ1-2; D ambiguous. Sequencing input: peripheral blood. This CDR3 reads CASSLEAGPYYGYTF. The CDR3 DNA reads as TGCGCCAGCAGCTTGGAGGCAGGCCCTTACTATGGCTACACCTTC.